These 7 T cell receptor beta chains were sequenced from one sample in a study of blood T cell repertoires in COVID-19. Measured with immunoSEQ multiplex PCR; TCRdb has only the in-frame clones, and not every one. The sample yields 110,000 to 150,000 clones, about 80% seen once. The sample was peripheral blood. The receptor source for this set is a human donor in a cohort sampled during active COVID-19.

J is TRBJ2-7 and V is TRBV6-5, with D possibly being TRBD1 (6 bases). From germline, CDR1 is MNHEY and CDR2 SVGAGI. The V and J ends lost 2 bases and 2 bases respectively, with 13 bases between them. The CDR3 consists of 15 residues. DNA of the CDR3: TGTGCCAGCAGTTACGACGGACAGCCGACCTACGAGCAGTACTTC. Translating gives CASSYDGQPTYEQYF.

This chain joins TRBV19 and TRBJ2-3; D ambiguous. The V end lost 10 bases, the J end lost 5 bases, and 13 bases lay between the germline ends. From germline, CDR1 is LNHDA and CDR2 SQIVND (reference sequence). There are 12 residues in the CDR3. The CDR3 region is CATANTGDTQYF. As DNA, the CDR3 is TGTGCCACTGCGAATACGGGAGATACGCAGTATTTT.

The chain recombines TRBV19 with TRBJ1-6; TRBD1 might be the D (6 bases). The V and J ends lost 7 bases and 0 bases respectively, with 13 bases between them. The CDR3 runs 16 residues. From germline, CDR1 is LNHDA and CDR2 SQIVND (reference sequence). Here the CDR3 reads CASTRSGVSYNSPLHF. The CDR3 bases are TGTGCCAGTACCCGCTCAGGGGTCTCCTATAATTCACCCCTCCACTTT.

V and J are TRBV2 and TRBJ2-5; D possibly corresponds to TRBD2 (6 bases). The length of the CDR3 is 14 residues. Germline V lookup: CDR1 SNHLY, CDR2 FYNNEI. V was trimmed by 4 bases and J by 1 base, leaving 10 bases between them. The CDR3 sequence: CASSGRAGQETQYF. Written as DNA, the CDR3 is TGTGCCAGCAGTGGGAGGGCAGGCCAAGAGACCCAGTACTTC. The variable domain in full, with the rest retrieved from reference TRBV2 and TRBJ2-5, is EPEVTQTPSHQVTQMGQEVILRCVPISNHLYFYWYRQILGQKVEFLVSFYNNEISEKSEIFDDQFSVERPDGSNFTLKIRSTKLEDSAMYFCASSGRAGQETQYFGPGTRLLVL.

The V gene is TRBV5-4, the J gene TRBJ2-6; tentatively, D is TRBD1 (5 bases). Germline CDR1 and CDR2: SGHNT and YYREEE (reference sequence). Between the trimmed V and J ends, which lost 2 bases and 0 bases, there was a span of 6 bases. This CDR3 spans 15 amino acids. CDR3 sequence: CASSLDSSGANVLTF. CDR3 DNA sequence: TGTGCCAGCAGCTTAGACAGCTCTGGGGCCAACGTCCTGACTTTC.

V usage is TRBV7-6 and J usage is TRBJ1-4; D remains ambiguous. V was trimmed by 5 bases and J by 4 bases, leaving 14 bases between them. The CDR3 loop spans 15 amino acids. Per the germline V gene, CDR1 is SGHVS and CDR2 is FNYEAQ. The CDR3 is CASSPGETINEKLFF. DNA of the CDR3: TGTGCCAGCAGCCCAGGCGAGACAATTAATGAAAAACTGTTTTTT.

This rearrangement joins TRBV12-3 or TRBV12-4 to TRBJ1-2; D gene ambiguous. This CDR3 region has 12 residues. The V and J ends lost 8 bases and 8 bases respectively, with 15 bases between them. The CDR3 here is CASEPEQRGYTF. The DNA for the CDR3 is TGTGCCAGCGAACCAGAGCAGAGGGGCTACACCTTC.